This T cell receptor beta chain was recorded in a study of blood T cell repertoires in COVID-19. On the study more broadly: The cDNA or gDNA used as material had been derived from T cells, B-cell-depleted T cells, or PBMCs.

Sequencing used immunoSEQ multiplex PCR; TCRdb keeps in-frame clones, though not all of them. This sample has around 170,000 clones; 78% occur once, and the top ten carry about 15%. The sample taken for sequencing was peripheral blood. The source is a woman of 80 years or more with acute or convalescent COVID-19.

The DNA of the CDR3 is TGTGCCAGCAGCACGGGACAGGGATGGGAGACCCAGTACTTC. As protein: CASSTGQGWETQYF. This chain joins TRBV5-4 and TRBJ2-5; TRBD1 matches at 9 bases. The CDR3 totals 14 residues. The germline gives CDR1 SGHNT, CDR2 YYREEE (reference sequence). The V and J ends lost 4 bases and 5 bases, in that order; junction bases with no gene match: 6.